This entry describes one TCR beta chain. Its matching antigen is unknown. The PCR employed 60 Vbeta primers together with 13 Jbeta primers. Some clones are missing from TCRdb's copy, which holds only in-frame ones; the method was immunoSEQ multiplex PCR. The top ten hold less than 2% of the sample, which has 150,000 or so clones, 82% seen once. This sample stems from a study of cytomegalovirus exposure and HLA in healthy donors. The study's findings and limits: Later analysis suggested links between common viral pathogens and several top significant clusters.

V lost 5 bases and J 8 bases, leaving 18 bases between the germline ends. CDR1 is SGHTA, CDR2 FQGNSA, per germline. There are 14 residues in the CDR3. The source is a male donor in good health and CMV-seronegative. The material sequenced was PBMCs. The gene calls are TRBV7-2 and TRBJ1-2; TRBD1 is a possible D gene (5 bases). The CDR3 DNA is TGTGCCAGCAGCACTGCAACCAGGGAATCGGGCTACACCTTC. Translating gives CASSTATRESGYTF.